This T cell receptor (beta chain) was identified during a study of type 1 regulatory T cells (dated by TCRdb to the early 2020s). Concerning the study at large: An in vitro protocol by which a Tr1-enriched, alloantigen-specific CD4 T cell product named T-allo10 was generated was characterized in the study. T-allo10 was being evaluated clinically in patients with hematological malignancies who were receiving allogeneic hematopoietic stem cell transplantation.

Data came from an Illumina MiSeq. In-frame beta chains were kept once TCRdb had trimmed the public reads at Q25 with fastp and called clones with MiXCR. Each record represents a unique CDR3 protein, reported with the most common genes and DNA among its rows. The sample records more than 60,000 distinct CDR3 sequences, 45% to 50% of which are singletons. Around 2.1% of the sample rests with the top ten. A note on this clonotype: Its cognate antigen has yet to be identified. Base qualities were left out, and no much larger clone turns up one base away.

The paper as a whole reports these results and caveats: A more restricted TCR repertoire was observed in Tr1 cells than in non-Tr1 cells, and this restriction was interpreted in the study as alloantigen-induced clonal expansion.

From the germline V gene, CDR1 is SGHRS and CDR2 is YFSETQ. Its CDR3 holds 17 amino acids, cysteine through phenylalanine. Just CDR3 DNA is preserved here, 51 bases in frame from base 1. V and J are trimmed by 7 bases and 7 bases, and the gene matches miss 16 bases of the junction. The sequenced sample was cultured non-Tr1 T cells, either the whole culture or a sorted T cell fraction (not recorded which). In the paper's terms, the cell subset or site label means: non-Tr1 population from the T-allo10 product. The receptor's source is a human donor in good health. The sequence is built from TRBV5-1 and TRBJ1-4; the junction holds 10 bases that match TRBD1. The CDR3 corresponds to CASSPGQGFNSGEKLFF. The nucleotide sequence reads as follows: TGCGCCAGCTCGCCGGGACAGGGGTTCAATTCGGGTGAAAAACTGTTTTTT.